Sequencing of this T cell receptor (beta chain) was carried out in a study of shared T cell receptors in the human thymus. The ends were cut back, 8 bases at V and 5 bases at J, with 22 bases in the middle. Per the germline V gene, CDR1 is MDHEN and CDR2 is SYDVKM. This CDR3 region has 17 residues. This table comes from immunoSEQ multiplex PCR, and its TCRdb copy is limited to in-frame clones, with some not included. The sample holds some 700,000 clones, 80% to 90% seen once. This same sample was also taken into another study, of human thymus T cells. That report notes: Thymus tissue was removed during corrective cardiac surgery.

The sequence derives from a girl under two years old with a congenital heart defect. V gene TRBV28 combines with J gene TRBJ1-6, with D maybe TRBD1 (6 bases). The specimen sequenced was thymocytes. CDR3 in amino acids: CASSRQRGGVDNSPLHF. The CDR3 nucleotides read TGTGCCAGCTCTCGACAGAGGGGGGGGGTAGATAATTCACCCCTCCACTTT.